Reported below is one T cell receptor beta chain. These data originate in a study of T cells in Graves' hyperthyroidism and ophthalmopathy. This CDR3 comprises 14 residues. The V gene lost 0 bases and the J gene lost 0 bases, with 6 bases spanning the gap. Germline V gene lookup returns CDR1 DFQATT and CDR2 SNEGSKA (reference sequence). There were TCR beta CDR3 regions amplified from RNA transcripts. The TCR CDR3 was amplified in a first-round RT-PCR using the HTBI primer set. TCRdb recomputed calls from the multiplex PCR reads with MiXCR, one row per CDR3 protein. The repertoire has about 360,000 distinct CDR3 sequences, over 10% of them found once; the top ten carry 9.2%.

The receptor comes from a woman aged 18-35 years with Graves' hyperthyroidism. The chain recombines TRBV20-1 with TRBJ1-3; D perhaps matches TRBD1 (5 bases). Sequencing used blood. The CDR3 sequence is CSARDGASGNTIYF. The DNA of the CDR3 is TGCAGTGCTAGAGATGGGGCCTCTGGAAACACCATATATTTT.